These 25 T cell receptor beta chains were all obtained from the same sample, sequenced in a study of CD4+ T cells in melanoma. Data came from immunoSEQ multiplex PCR; TCRdb stores just in-frame clones and leaves some out. The sample has about 4,800 clones; about 61% are singletons. The sequenced sample was cells from a culture (not recorded whether cultured in vitro). The receptors derive from a human donor with melanoma.

The V call is TRBV5-5, the J call TRBJ1-6; a weak D match, TRBD1 (6 bases). V was pared by 3 bases and J by 2 bases, with 12 bases between. Germline V gene sequence: CDR1 SGHKS, CDR2 YYEKEE (reference sequence). The CDR3 runs to 16 residues. The CDR3: CASSWGGQTYNSPLHF. The DNA for the CDR3 is TGTGCCAGCAGCTGGGGGGGGCAGACCTATAATTCACCCCTCCACTTT.

V and J are TRBV4-2 and TRBJ1-1; 7 bases are shared with TRBD1. Germline CDR1 LGHNA, CDR2 YNFKEQ. This CDR3 is built from 15 residues. Losses at the gene ends were 1 base for V and 0 bases for J; bases not matched to a gene: 2. CDR3: CASSQGQGMNTEAFF. CDR3 bases: TGTGCCAGCAGCCAAGGACAGGGAATGAACACTGAAGCTTTCTTT.

Notes on this clone: This sample includes further DNA sequences coding for the same CDR3. This chain joins TRBV19 and TRBJ2-2; 8 bases align to TRBD2. Per the germline V gene, CDR1 is LNHDA and CDR2 is SQIVND (reference sequence). The J segment lost 3 bases and the V segment lost 3 bases, leaving 3 bases of the junction unmatched. This CDR3 spans 15 amino acids. The CDR3 nucleotides are TGTGCCAGTAGTATTTACGGGGGGGACACCGGGGAGCTGTTTTTT. Translation: CASSIYGGDTGELFF.

J is TRBJ2-7 and V is TRBV3-1 (or the pseudogene TRBV3-2); D unresolved. The CDR3 covers 13 residues. Germline CDR1 is LGHDT and CDR2 is YNNKEL (reference sequence). Trimming pared 0 bases from V and 6 bases from J, leaving 9 bases between. CDR3: CASSQDRATEQYF. The CDR3 DNA follows: TGTGCCAGCAGCCAAGATAGGGCAACCGAGCAGTACTTC.

By its share, this clone is medium-sized. V and J are TRBV2 and TRBJ2-1, with 13 positions matching TRBD2. This CDR3 is 14 amino acids long. Per the germline V gene, CDR1 is SNHLY and CDR2 is FYNNEI. V trimming: 6 bases; J trimming: 8 bases; junction bases outside the gene matches: 4. CDR3 sequence (DNA): TGTGCCAGCAGGGGGACTAGCGGGGCCCATGAGCAGTTCTTC. Residues: CASRGTSGAHEQFF.

This chain uses TRBV6-2 or TRBV6-3 with TRBJ1-5; D gene uncertain. Trimming shortened V by 6 bases and J by 5 bases, and 11 bases separated the two germline ends. The germline V gene has CDR1 MNHEY and CDR2 SVGEGT. This CDR3 has 13 residues. In nucleotides, the CDR3 is TGTGCCAGCAGCCGTACACGGGATCAGCCCCAGCATTTT. Translation gives CASSRTRDQPQHF.

V gene TRBV7-8 combines with J gene TRBJ2-7; 8 bases are shared with TRBD1. Trimming took 4 bases from V and 7 from J; bases not matched to a gene: 3. CDR1 and CDR2 from the germline V gene are SGHVS and FQNEAQ. The CDR3 length is 12 residues. The CDR3 coding sequence is TGTGCCAGCAGCTACGGACAGGGTGAGCAGTACTTC. Protein: CASSYGQGEQYF.

The gene calls are TRBV16 and TRBJ1-3, with D perhaps TRBD1 (6 bases). The length of the CDR3 is 15 residues. Germline loops: CDR1 KGHSY, CDR2 FQNENV. Trimming removed 4 bases from V and 4 bases from J, with 14 bases in between. The CDR3 loop reads CASSPTRGVGNTIYF. The CDR3 coding sequence is TGTGCCAGCAGCCCGACCAGGGGCGTAGGAAACACCATATATTTT.

This clone was observed once. This chain links TRBV27 with TRBJ1-4; a weak D match, TRBD1 (5 bases). This CDR3 comprises 16 residues. The V end lost 1 base, the J end lost 7 bases, and 16 bases lay between the germline ends. CDR1 is MNHEY, CDR2 SMNVEV, per germline (reference sequence). CDR3 coding DNA: TGTGCCAGCAGTTTATGGCCGACCGCTGGGGGTGAAAAACTGTTTTTT. This codes for CASSLWPTAGGEKLFF.

This clone was seen a handful of times. The CDR3 is CASSPDYTGELFF. CDR3 nucleotide sequence: TGTGCCAGCAGTCCGGACTACACCGGGGAGCTGTTTTTT. The chain links TRBV6-2 or TRBV6-3 to TRBJ2-2; possible D gene TRBD2, 5 bases. Germline V gene lookup returns CDR1 MNHEY and CDR2 SVGEGT. V was pared by 5 bases and J by 3 bases, with 7 bases between. The CDR3 extends over 13 amino acids.

The gene calls are TRBV9 and TRBJ2-7, with 8 bases aligning to TRBD1. V was pared by 4 bases and J by 6 bases, with 6 bases of the junction left unmatched. Germline lookup yields CDR1 SGDLS and CDR2 YYNGEE. The CDR3 covers 13 residues. The CDR3 DNA is TGTGCCAGCAGCCATAGCGACAGGGGCGAGCAGTACTTC. It codes for CASSHSDRGEQYF.

This clone is judged medium-sized (0.01 to 0.1%). The chain couples TRBV28 to TRBJ1-5; 9 nucleotides line up with TRBD1. The CDR3 sequence is 12 residues long. V dropped 10 bases and J dropped 4; count of bases not matched to a gene: 2. Germline CDR1 and CDR2: MDHEN and SYDVKM. CDR3 nucleotides: TGTGCCACCGACAGGGGGAATCAGCCCCAGCATTTT. Translated, it gives CATDRGNQPQHF.

The chain has TRBV14 and TRBJ2-7; D is unresolved. This CDR3 has 15 residues. Trimming stripped 0 bases from V and 0 bases from J, with 9 bases between. Germline V CDR1 and CDR2: SGHDN, FVKESK. The DNA for the CDR3 is TGTGCCAGCAGCCAAGACAGTTTCATCTCCTACGAGCAGTACTTC. It translates to CASSQDSFISYEQYF.

This clone appeared many times. This chain links TRBV15 with TRBJ1-5; the D is unclear. The CDR3 is 15 residues long. The V gene lost 4 bases and the J gene lost 1 base, with 11 bases spanning the gap. Germline CDR1 LNHNV, CDR2 YYDKDF (reference sequence). The CDR3 loop reads CATSTRTESNQPQHF. The CDR3 nucleotides read TGTGCCACCAGCACTAGGACGGAAAGCAATCAGCCCCAGCATTTT.

The chain links TRBV5-4 to TRBJ2-3; 8 nucleotides align to TRBD2. Trimming removed 3 bases from V and 5 bases from J; junction bases left unmatched: 5. Germline V gives CDR1 SGHNT, CDR2 YYREEE (reference sequence). The length of the CDR3 is 14 residues. CDR3 sequence (DNA): TGTGCCAGCAGCTCCGGGGGGGCCAAAGATACGCAGTATTTT. It translates to CASSSGGAKDTQYF.

This chain joins TRBV3-1 (or the pseudogene TRBV3-2) and TRBJ1-1; D uncertain. This CDR3 has 13 residues. The V gene lost 1 base and the J gene lost 1 base, with 4 bases spanning the gap. Germline loops: CDR1 LGHDT, CDR2 YNNKEL (reference sequence). CDR3 DNA: TGTGCCAGCAGCCAAGGCAGGAACACTGAAGCTTTCTTT. Amino acid sequence: CASSQGRNTEAFF.

This clone has just a few counts. The chain couples TRBV9 to TRBJ1-2; D is ambiguous. This CDR3 has 17 amino acids. Germline V lookup: CDR1 SGDLS, CDR2 YYNGEE. Trimming took off 3 bases at V and 3 bases at J, with 21 bases between the two ends. CDR3 nucleotides: TGTGCCAGCAGCGGATACCGGACTGCGGGTAAATACTATGGCTACACCTTC. Translation gives CASSGYRTAGKYYGYTF.

The rearrangement links TRBV4-3 to TRBJ2-7; D unresolved. The CDR3 covers 14 residues. Germline CDR1 and CDR2: LGHNA and YSLEER. The ends were cut back, 2 bases at V and 3 bases at J, with 11 bases in the middle. The CDR3 sequence: CASSQNNEYYEQYF. CDR3 coding DNA: TGCGCCAGCAGCCAAAACAATGAATACTACGAGCAGTACTTC.

The V and J genes are TRBV5-4 and TRBJ2-1; D may be TRBD2 (5 bases). CDR3 size: 15 residues. Germline CDR1 SGHNT, CDR2 YYREEE (reference sequence). V lost 0 bases to trimming and J lost 10 bases, with 17 bases between them. The CDR3 reads CASSLDVTTNGEQFF. CDR3 nucleotide sequence: TGTGCCAGCAGCTTGGATGTGACTACTAACGGGGAGCAGTTCTTC.

The chain is built from TRBV7-3 and TRBJ2-7; 12 positions agree with TRBD2. After removal of 5 bases from V and 1 base from J, the junction contained 3 bases not matched to a gene. The CDR3 is 15 amino acids. CDR1 is SGHTA and CDR2 is FQGTGA in the germline V gene. CDR3 sequence reads: CASSLLAGGSYEQYF. The CDR3 nucleotides are TGTGCCAGCAGCCTACTAGCGGGGGGATCCTACGAGCAGTACTTC.

CDR3 in DNA: TGTGCCAGTAGTAGGACATCTCATTCTAGCACAGATACGCAGTATTTT. Translated, it gives CASSRTSHSSTDTQYF. The V call is TRBV19, the J call TRBJ2-3; tentative D call: TRBD1 (5 bases). Germline lookup yields CDR1 LNHDA and CDR2 SQIVND (reference sequence). Trimming stripped 4 bases from V and 0 bases from J, with 14 bases between. The CDR3 spans 16 residues.

V usage is TRBV14 and J usage is TRBJ2-1, with D perhaps TRBD2 (6 bases). Trimming removed 4 bases from V and 2 bases from J, with 15 bases in between. CDR3 length: 16 amino acids. Per the germline V gene, CDR1 is SGHDN and CDR2 is FVKESK. CDR3 bases: TGTGCCAGCAGCCGTCGTCACGGAGGGACCTACAATGAGCAGTTCTTC. This gives the protein CASSRRHGGTYNEQFF.

Here the CDR3 reads CASSWQGSGNQPQHF. CDR3 coding DNA: TGTGCCAGTAGTTGGCAGGGGAGTGGCAATCAGCCCCAGCATTTT. The chain combines TRBV19 with TRBJ1-5; a possible D gene is TRBD1 (6 bases). Germline V gene data show CDR1 as LNHDA and CDR2 as SQIVND (reference sequence). Trimming took off 5 bases at V and 2 bases at J, with 13 bases between the two ends. This CDR3 has 15 residues.

In this sample, this clone turned up many times. J is TRBJ2-1 and V is TRBV7-3; tentative D call: TRBD2 (7 bases). The ends were cut back, 5 bases at V and 4 bases at J, with 18 bases in the middle. Germline V CDR1 and CDR2: SGHTA, FQGTGA. The CDR3 has 16 residues. CDR3 residues: CASSRGGGIPYNEQFF. In DNA, the CDR3 is TGTGCCAGCAGCCGGGGAGGGGGTATCCCGTACAATGAGCAGTTCTTC.

The chain links TRBV27 to TRBJ1-1; D unresolved. CDR1 is MNHEY, CDR2 SMNVEV, per germline (reference sequence). CDR3 length: 11 amino acids. V lost 2 bases and J lost 4, with 2 bases in between. CDR3 in amino acids: CASSLGTEAFF. The CDR3 region has the DNA TGTGCCAGCAGTTTAGGCACTGAAGCTTTCTTT.